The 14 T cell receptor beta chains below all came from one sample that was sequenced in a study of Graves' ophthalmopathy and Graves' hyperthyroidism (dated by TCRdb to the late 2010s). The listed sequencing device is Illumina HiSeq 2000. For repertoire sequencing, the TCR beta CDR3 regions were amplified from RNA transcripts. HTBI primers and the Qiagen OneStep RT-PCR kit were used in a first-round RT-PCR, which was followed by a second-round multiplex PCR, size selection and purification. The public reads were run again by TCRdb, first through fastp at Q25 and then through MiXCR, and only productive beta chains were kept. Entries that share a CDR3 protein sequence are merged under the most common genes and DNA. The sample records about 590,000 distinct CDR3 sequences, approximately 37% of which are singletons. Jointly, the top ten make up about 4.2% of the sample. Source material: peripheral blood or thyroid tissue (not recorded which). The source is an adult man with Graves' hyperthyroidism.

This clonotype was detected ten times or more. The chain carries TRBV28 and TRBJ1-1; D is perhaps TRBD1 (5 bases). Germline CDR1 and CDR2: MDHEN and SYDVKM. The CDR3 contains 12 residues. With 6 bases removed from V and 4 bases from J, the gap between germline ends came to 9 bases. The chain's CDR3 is CASSEDTTEAFF. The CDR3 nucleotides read TGTGCCAGCAGCGAGGACACCACTGAAGCTTTCTTT.

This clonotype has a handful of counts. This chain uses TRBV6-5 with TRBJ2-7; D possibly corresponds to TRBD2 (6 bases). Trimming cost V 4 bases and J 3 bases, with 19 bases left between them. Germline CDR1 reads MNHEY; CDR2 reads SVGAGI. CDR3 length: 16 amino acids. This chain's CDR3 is CASSLRRTGDFYEQYF. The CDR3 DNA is TGTGCCAGCAGTTTGAGGAGGACGGGGGATTTCTACGAGCAGTACTTC.

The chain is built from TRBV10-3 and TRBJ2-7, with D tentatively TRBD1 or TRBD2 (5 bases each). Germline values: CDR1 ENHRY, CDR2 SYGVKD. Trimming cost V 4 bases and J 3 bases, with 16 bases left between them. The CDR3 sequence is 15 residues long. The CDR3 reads CAISARGARDYEQYF. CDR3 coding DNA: TGTGCCATCAGTGCTAGAGGGGCCAGGGACTACGAGCAGTACTTC.

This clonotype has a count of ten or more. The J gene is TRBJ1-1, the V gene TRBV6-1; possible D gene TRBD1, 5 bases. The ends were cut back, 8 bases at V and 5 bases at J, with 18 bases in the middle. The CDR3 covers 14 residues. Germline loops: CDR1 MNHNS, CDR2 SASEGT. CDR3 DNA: TGTGCCAGCTCCCCCCGAGGGGCGGGTACTGAAGCTTTCTTT. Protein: CASSPRGAGTEAFF.

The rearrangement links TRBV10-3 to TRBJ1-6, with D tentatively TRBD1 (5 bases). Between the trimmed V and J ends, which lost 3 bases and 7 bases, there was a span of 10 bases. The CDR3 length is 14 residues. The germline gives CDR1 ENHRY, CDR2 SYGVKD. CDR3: CAISESGSNSPLHF. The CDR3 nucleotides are TGTGCCATCAGTGAATCAGGGTCAAATTCACCCCTCCACTTT.

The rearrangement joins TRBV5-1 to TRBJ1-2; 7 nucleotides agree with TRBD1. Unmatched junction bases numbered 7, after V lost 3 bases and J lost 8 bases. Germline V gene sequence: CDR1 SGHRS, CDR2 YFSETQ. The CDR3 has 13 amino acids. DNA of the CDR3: TGCGCCAGCAGCTCTCCAGGGGGTAGCGGCTACACCTTC. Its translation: CASSSPGGSGYTF.

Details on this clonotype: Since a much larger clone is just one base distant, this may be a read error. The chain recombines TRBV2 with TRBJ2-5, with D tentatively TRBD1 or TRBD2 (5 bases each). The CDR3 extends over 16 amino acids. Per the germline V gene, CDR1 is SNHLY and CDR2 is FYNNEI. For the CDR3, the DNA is TGTGCCAGCAGTGAAGAGGGGACCTTATTGACAGAGACCCAGTGCTTC. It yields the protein CASSEEGTLLTETQCF.

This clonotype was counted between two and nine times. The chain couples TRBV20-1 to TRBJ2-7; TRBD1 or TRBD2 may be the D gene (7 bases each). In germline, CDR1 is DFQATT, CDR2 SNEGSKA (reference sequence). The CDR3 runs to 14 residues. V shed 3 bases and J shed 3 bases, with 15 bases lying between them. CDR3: CSARGGTVFYEQYF. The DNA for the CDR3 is TGCAGTGCTAGGGGGGGGACAGTATTCTACGAGCAGTACTTC.

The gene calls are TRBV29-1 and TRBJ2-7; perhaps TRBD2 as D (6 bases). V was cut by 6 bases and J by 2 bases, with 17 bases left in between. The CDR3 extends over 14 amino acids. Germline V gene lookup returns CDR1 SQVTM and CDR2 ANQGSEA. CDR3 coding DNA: TGCAGCGTGGAAACCGGGACTTCTACCTACGAGCAGTACTTC. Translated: CSVETGTSTYEQYF.

CDR3 nucleotides: TGCAGCGTTGAAGATCGAATGCGGGAGGGAACCGGGGAGCTGTTTTTT. This codes for CSVEDRMREGTGELFF. This chain uses TRBV29-1 with TRBJ2-2, with TRBD2 matching 9 bases. This CDR3 has 16 amino acids. The germline gives CDR1 SQVTM, CDR2 ANQGSEA. The ends lost 0 bases at V and 5 bases at J; junction bases unmatched: 7.

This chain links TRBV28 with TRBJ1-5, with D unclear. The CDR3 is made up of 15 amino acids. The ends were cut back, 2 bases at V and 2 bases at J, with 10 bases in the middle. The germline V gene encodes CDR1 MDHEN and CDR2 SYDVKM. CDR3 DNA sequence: TGTGCCAGCAGTTTAGTGGGTCGAGGCAATCAGCCCCAGCATTTT. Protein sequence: CASSLVGRGNQPQHF.

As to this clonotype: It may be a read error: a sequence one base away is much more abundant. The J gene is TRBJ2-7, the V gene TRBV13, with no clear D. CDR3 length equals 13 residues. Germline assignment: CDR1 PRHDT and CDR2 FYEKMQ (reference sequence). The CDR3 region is CAGSFTTTYEQYF. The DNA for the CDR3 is TGTGCCGGCAGCTTCACCACCACCTACGAGCAGTACTTC.

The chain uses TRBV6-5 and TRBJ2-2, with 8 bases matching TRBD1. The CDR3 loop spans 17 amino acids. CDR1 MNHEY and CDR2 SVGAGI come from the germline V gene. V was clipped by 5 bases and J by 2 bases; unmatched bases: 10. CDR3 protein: CASSRGTGTGNTGELFF. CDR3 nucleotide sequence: TGTGCCAGCAGTCGGGGGACAGGCACCGGCAACACCGGGGAGCTGTTTTTT.

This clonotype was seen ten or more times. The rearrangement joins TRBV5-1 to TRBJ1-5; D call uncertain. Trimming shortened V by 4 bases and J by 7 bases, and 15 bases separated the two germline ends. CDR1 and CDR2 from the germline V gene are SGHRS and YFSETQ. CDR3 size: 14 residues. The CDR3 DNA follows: TGCGCCAGCAGCGTATCCGGTACGGACCAGCCCCAGCATTTT. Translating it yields CASSVSGTDQPQHF.